This is a list of T cell receptor beta chains from one sample in a study of shared clonotypes between healthy human individuals. Method: immunoSEQ multiplex PCR; TCRdb's copy keeps in-frame clones and lacks some. The table includes some 1,900,000 clones, about 95% detected once. Material for sequencing was naive CD8+ T cells sorted from blood. The receptor set was obtained from a man between 18 and 29 years old in good health. The CDR3 runs from the conserved cysteine through the conserved F or W. The order of the fields is CDR3 protein, CDR3 DNA, J gene, D gene, V gene. A D gene is named only where the DNA matches it firmly.

cdr3_aa: CAISESSTGGGSYEQYF; cdr3_nt: TGTGCCATCAGTGAGTCGAGTACGGGAGGAGGCTCCTACGAGCAGTACTTC; j_call: TRBJ2-7; d_call: TRBD2; v_call: TRBV10-3
cdr3_aa: CASSLDRGRQGGEKLFF; cdr3_nt: TGTGCCAGCAGCTTAGATCGCGGCAGGCAAGGTGGGGAAAAACTGTTTTTT; j_call: TRBJ1-4; d_call: -; v_call: TRBV7-9
cdr3_aa: CASSYSQGAVEQYF; cdr3_nt: TGTGCCAGCAGTTACTCCCAGGGGGCCGTCGAGCAGTACTTC; j_call: TRBJ2-7; d_call: TRBD1; v_call: TRBV6-5
cdr3_aa: CASTGGTGDEAFF; cdr3_nt: TGTGCCAGCACCGGTGGAACGGGGGATGAAGCTTTCTTT; j_call: TRBJ1-1; d_call: -; v_call: TRBV7-9
cdr3_aa: CASSVGSRRGSSYEQYF; cdr3_nt: TGTGCCAGCAGCGTTGGATCGAGGCGGGGGAGCTCCTACGAGCAGTACTTC; j_call: TRBJ2-7; d_call: TRBD2; v_call: TRBV9
cdr3_aa: CASHRGLSGTDYGYTF; cdr3_nt: TGCGCCAGCCACAGGGGGCTTTCTGGAACTGACTATGGCTACACCTTC; j_call: TRBJ1-2; d_call: TRBD1; v_call: TRBV5-1
cdr3_aa: CASSQELAGATDTQYF; cdr3_nt: TGCGCCAGCAGCCAAGAATTAGCGGGGGCTACAGATACGCAGTATTTT; j_call: TRBJ2-3; d_call: TRBD2; v_call: TRBV4-1
cdr3_aa: CASSSHLVAGTEAFF; cdr3_nt: TGTGCCAGCAGCTCCCACCTAGTGGCGGGGACTGAAGCTTTCTTT; j_call: TRBJ1-1; d_call: -; v_call: TRBV7-9
cdr3_aa: CASSLSGSNWYF; cdr3_nt: TGTGCCAGCAGCTTATCGGGAAGCAATTGGTACTTC; j_call: TRBJ2-5; d_call: -; v_call: TRBV7-9
cdr3_aa: CASSLEPNQNYGYTF; cdr3_nt: TGTGCCAGCAGCTTAGAACCCAATCAGAACTATGGCTACACCTTC; j_call: TRBJ1-2; d_call: -; v_call: TRBV7-9